This entry lists 25 T cell receptor beta chains sequenced from one sample in a study of CD8+ T cells in alopecia areata. Treatment reported: oral pan-JAK inhibitor, 5-10 mg twice daily. Reverse transcribed after extraction, RNA yielded cDNA as the sequencing template. The table came from immunoSEQ multiplex PCR; TCRdb's copy has only in-frame clones and leaves some out. The sample records over 90,000 clones, approximately 84% being singletons. Source: CD8+ T cells sorted from blood, taken at approximately week 30, from a patient treated with tofacitinib. Receptors were obtained from a human donor with alopecia areata.

This clone was counted a few times. The chain links TRBV10-2 to TRBJ2-1; 10 bases are shared with TRBD1. Germline V gene lookup returns CDR1 WSHSY and CDR2 SAAADI. With V trimmed by 2 bases and J by 6 bases, 7 bases remained unmatched. The CDR3 extends over 16 amino acids. The CDR3 bases are TGCGCCAGCAGTGAGGGACAGGGGGGAAGGCTCAATGAGCAGTTCTTC. Protein product: CASSEGQGGRLNEQFF.

V and J are TRBV7-9 and TRBJ2-7; no reliable D call. The CDR3 spans 14 residues. V lost 7 bases, J lost 3 bases, and 16 bases lay in between. The germline gives CDR1 SEHNR, CDR2 FQNEAQ (reference sequence). The DNA for the CDR3 is TGTGCCAGCACCGAGGAAGGTACCTACTACGAGCAGTACTTC. It is translated as CASTEEGTYYEQYF. Based on the CDR3 plus reference TRBV7-9 and TRBJ2-7, the full variable domain is DTGVSQNPRHKITKRGQNVTFRCDPISEHNRLYWYRQTLGQGPEFLTYFQNEAQLEKSRLLSDRFSAERPKGSFSTLEIQRTEQGDSAMYLCASTEEGTYYEQYFGPGTRLTVT.

This clone appeared once. The CDR3 protein is CASSLDLIGTDNQETQYF. The CDR3 nucleotides read TGTGCCAGCAGCTTAGATCTAATTGGGACAGATAACCAAGAGACCCAGTACTTC. The chain combines TRBV11-2 with TRBJ2-5; 7 positions match TRBD1. CDR3 length: 18 amino acids. V lost 0 bases to trimming and J lost 0 bases; unmatched junction nucleotides: 10. Germline loops: CDR1 SGHAT, CDR2 FQNNGV.

J is TRBJ2-7 and V is TRBV7-9; TRBD1 aligns across 8 bases. V was pared by 1 base and J by 4 bases, with 3 bases of the junction left unmatched. The V gene's germline CDR1 is SEHNR and CDR2 FQNEAQ (reference sequence). This CDR3 spans 14 amino acids. CDR3 sequence (DNA): TGTGCCAGCAGCTTAGTGACAGGGGCGTACGAGCAGTACTTC. This codes for CASSLVTGAYEQYF.

The gene calls are TRBV4-1 and TRBJ2-7; 10 bases align to TRBD1. In germline, CDR1 is MGHRA, CDR2 YSYEKL. Trimming took 4 bases from V and 6 from J; bases not matched to a gene: 12. The CDR3 extends over 16 amino acids. CDR3 protein: CASSPKGTGAASEQYF. The CDR3 DNA is TGCGCCAGCAGCCCCAAAGGGACAGGGGCCGCCAGCGAGCAGTACTTC.

The sample holds a few counts of this clone. The chain has TRBV29-1 and TRBJ2-1; D is possibly TRBD2 (5 bases). The CDR3 loop spans 16 amino acids. The germline gives CDR1 SQVTM, CDR2 ANQGSEA. Trimming pared 4 bases from V and 0 bases from J, leaving 16 bases between. The CDR3 reads CSVVTFLSGSYNEQFF. CDR3 bases: TGCAGCGTTGTTACGTTCCTCAGCGGCTCCTACAATGAGCAGTTCTTC.

With regard to this clone: Distinct nucleotide sequences in the sample also encode this CDR3. The CDR3 is CASSEDRATGELFF. The CDR3 DNA sequence: TGTGCCAGCAGTGAAGACAGGGCGACCGGGGAGCTGTTTTTT. This chain uses TRBV25-1 with TRBJ2-2; 7 bases map to TRBD1. Germline-derived CDR1 and CDR2 are MGHDK and SYGVNS. Trimming cost V 2 bases and J 5 bases; bases outside gene matches: 2. This CDR3 has 14 amino acids.

This chain uses TRBV23-1 with TRBJ2-7, with 8 positions matching TRBD1. Being an ORF, TRBV23-1 has a function that is uncertain. The V and J ends lost 0 bases and 3 bases, in that order; junction bases with no gene match: 1. The CDR3 spans 14 residues. CDR3: CASSQSGQVYEQYF. The CDR3 nucleotides read TGCGCCAGCAGTCAATCGGGACAGGTCTACGAGCAGTACTTC.

The V call is TRBV23-1, the J call TRBJ2-1; TRBD2 matches at 15 bases. TRBV23-1 is designated an ORF whose function remains uncertain. This CDR3 has 16 residues. V gave up 2 bases and J gave up 10 bases; unmatched junction bases: 6. This chain's CDR3 is CASSQRTSGRAGEQFF. In DNA form, the CDR3 reads TGCGCCAGCAGTCAACGGACTAGCGGGAGGGCCGGGGAGCAGTTCTTC.

The CDR3 DNA follows: TGTGCCACCAGCGGGGGAGATTCCTACGAGCAGTACTTC. Its protein product is CATSGGDSYEQYF. This sequence joins TRBV15 and TRBJ2-7, with D possibly called TRBD1 or TRBD2 (5 bases each). With 5 bases removed from V and 1 base from J, the gap between germline ends came to 9 bases. The CDR3 loop spans 13 amino acids. In germline, CDR1 is LNHNV, CDR2 YYDKDF (reference sequence).

The J gene is TRBJ2-3, the V gene TRBV11-2, with 11 bases lining up with TRBD1. The V and J ends lost 0 bases and 4 bases, in that order; junction bases with no gene match: 3. Germline CDR1 and CDR2: SGHAT and FQNNGV. The CDR3 is made up of 16 amino acids. The CDR3 loop is CASSLEWGQGADTQYF. CDR3 nucleotides: TGTGCCAGCAGCTTAGAATGGGGACAGGGGGCAGATACGCAGTATTTT.

V usage is TRBV29-1 and J usage is TRBJ2-1; 10 nucleotides match TRBD2. V lost 2 bases to trimming and J lost 10 bases; unmatched junction nucleotides: 11. Germline values: CDR1 SQVTM, CDR2 ANQGSEA. CDR3 length: 15 residues. The CDR3 reads CSVESETSGSWEQFF. In DNA, the CDR3 is TGCAGCGTTGAATCCGAGACTAGCGGGTCATGGGAGCAGTTCTTC.

CDR3 protein: CASSPITGLNTGELFF. CDR3 in DNA: TGTGCCAGCAGCCCAATAACAGGCTTAAACACCGGGGAGCTGTTTTTT. The rearrangement joins TRBV7-9 to TRBJ2-2; possible D gene TRBD1, 5 bases. V dropped 5 bases and J dropped 2 bases, with 15 bases sitting between them. Germline CDR1 is SEHNR and CDR2 is FQNEAQ (reference sequence). The CDR3 sequence is 16 residues long. Combining the CDR3 with reference TRBV7-9 and TRBJ2-2 gives the whole variable domain DTGVSQNPRHKITKRGQNVTFRCDPISEHNRLYWYRQTLGQGPEFLTYFQNEAQLEKSRLLSDRFSAERPKGSFSTLEIQRTEQGDSAMYLCASSPITGLNTGELFFGEGSRLTVL.

V is TRBV27 and J is TRBJ1-4; D is perhaps TRBD1 (5 bases). Germline loops: CDR1 MNHEY, CDR2 SMNVEV (reference sequence). This CDR3 has 16 residues. Trimming stripped 4 bases from V and 0 bases from J, with 12 bases between. CDR3 nucleotide sequence: TGTGCCAGCAGTTACGGGACGGATACAACTAATGAAAAACTGTTTTTT. Translating gives CASSYGTDTTNEKLFF.

This clone was found once. The genes are TRBV20-1 and TRBJ2-1; D may be TRBD1 (5 bases). Germline lookup yields CDR1 DFQATT and CDR2 SNEGSKA (reference sequence). This CDR3 is 11 amino acids long. V was cut by 4 bases and J by 9 bases, with 10 bases left in between. Written as DNA, the CDR3 is TGCAGTGCTACAACCCAGGGTGAGCAGTTCTTC. This encodes CSATTQGEQFF.

This chain joins TRBV27 and TRBJ2-7; D remains ambiguous. Looked up from germline, CDR1 is MNHEY and CDR2 is SMNVEV (reference sequence). The CDR3 runs 14 residues. Trimming left V 3 bases short and J 1 base short, with 10 bases between. DNA of the CDR3: TGTGCCAGCAGTTTGGTAGGGCCGTCCTACGAGCAGTACTTC. This codes for CASSLVGPSYEQYF.

The rearrangement joins TRBV5-1 to TRBJ1-2; D uncertain. The CDR3 loop spans 15 amino acids. V lost 0 bases to trimming and J lost 8 bases, with 17 bases between them. Germline values: CDR1 SGHRS, CDR2 YFSETQ. In DNA form, the CDR3 reads TGCGCCAGCAGCTTGGGAGTCCGGTCTAGGGAAGGCTACACCTTC. It is translated as CASSLGVRSREGYTF.

This clone was seen a single time. J is TRBJ2-7 and V is TRBV27; 7 bases map to TRBD1. The CDR3 spans 12 residues. Germline V gene lookup returns CDR1 MNHEY and CDR2 SMNVEV (reference sequence). Trimming removed 3 bases from V and 9 bases from J; junction bases left unmatched: 5. CDR3 DNA: TGTGCCAGCAGTTTGCCAACAGGGGCGCAGTACTTC. This sequence encodes CASSLPTGAQYF.

This clone was counted a few times. The chain combines TRBV7-9 with TRBJ1-1; the D is unclear. Trimming left V 5 bases short and J 7 bases short, with 11 bases between. The CDR3 length is 12 residues. Germline CDR1 SEHNR, CDR2 FQNEAQ (reference sequence). This chain's CDR3 is CASSHEELEAFF. The CDR3 DNA sequence: TGTGCCAGCAGCCATGAAGAGCTTGAAGCTTTCTTT.

This rearrangement joins TRBV7-9 to TRBJ1-6; no clear D. Germline CDR1 SEHNR, CDR2 FQNEAQ (reference sequence). V lost 3 bases and J 14 bases, leaving 8 bases between the germline ends. The CDR3 is 11 residues long. The CDR3, as DNA: TGTGCCAGCAGCTTGAGTTCGTCCCTCCACTTT. Protein: CASSLSSSLHF.

The rearrangement uses TRBV7-9 and TRBJ1-1, with D unclear. This CDR3 comprises 15 residues. V lost 7 bases, J lost 0 bases, and 15 bases lay in between. CDR1 is SEHNR and CDR2 is FQNEAQ in the germline V gene (reference sequence). The CDR3 loop is CASTLGEGMNTEAFF. The CDR3 DNA is TGTGCCAGCACCCTAGGAGAAGGGATGAACACTGAAGCTTTCTTT. Variable domain in full (rest from reference TRBV7-9 and TRBJ1-1): DTGVSQNPRHKITKRGQNVTFRCDPISEHNRLYWYRQTLGQGPEFLTYFQNEAQLEKSRLLSDRFSAERPKGSFSTLEIQRTEQGDSAMYLCASTLGEGMNTEAFFGQGTRLTVV.

The rearrangement links TRBV7-6 to TRBJ1-1; TRBD1 matches 8 bases. CDR1 and CDR2 from the germline V gene are SGHVS and FNYEAQ. The V gene end was trimmed by 5 bases and the J gene end by 1 base; junction bases not matched to a gene: 6. The CDR3 runs to 15 residues. CDR3 sequence: CASSPSGTGNTEAFF. The CDR3 coding sequence is TGTGCCAGCAGCCCCTCCGGGACAGGGAACACTGAAGCTTTCTTT.

The chain joins TRBV10-3 to TRBJ1-3; the D gene is possibly TRBD1 (5 bases). The CDR3 is 14 residues long. Trimming pared 7 bases from V and 1 base from J, leaving 11 bases between. Germline V CDR1 and CDR2: ENHRY, SYGVKD. CDR3 protein: CAINAGSSGNTIYF. The CDR3 DNA is TGTGCCATCAACGCAGGGAGTTCTGGAAACACCATATATTTT.

A word on this clone: Within the sample, other DNA sequences also encode this same CDR3. The chain employs TRBV7-9 and TRBJ2-1; D unclear. Germline CDR1 reads SEHNR; CDR2 reads FQNEAQ (reference sequence). The CDR3 is 14 residues long. Trimming took 1 base from V and 0 from J, leaving 4 bases between them. The CDR3: CASSLESSYNEQFF. The CDR3 DNA reads TGTGCCAGCAGCTTAGAAAGCTCCTACAATGAGCAGTTCTTC.

This clone showed up just once. The rearrangement joins TRBV7-6 to TRBJ2-1; TRBD2 aligns across 12 bases. The CDR3 runs 18 residues. CDR1 is SGHVS, CDR2 FNYEAQ, per germline. Trimming at V came to 4 bases and at J to 0 bases, leaving 7 bases not matched to a gene. The CDR3 protein is CASSWLAGGDSSYNEQFF. The CDR3 nucleotides read TGTGCCAGCAGCTGGCTAGCGGGAGGGGATAGCTCCTACAATGAGCAGTTCTTC.